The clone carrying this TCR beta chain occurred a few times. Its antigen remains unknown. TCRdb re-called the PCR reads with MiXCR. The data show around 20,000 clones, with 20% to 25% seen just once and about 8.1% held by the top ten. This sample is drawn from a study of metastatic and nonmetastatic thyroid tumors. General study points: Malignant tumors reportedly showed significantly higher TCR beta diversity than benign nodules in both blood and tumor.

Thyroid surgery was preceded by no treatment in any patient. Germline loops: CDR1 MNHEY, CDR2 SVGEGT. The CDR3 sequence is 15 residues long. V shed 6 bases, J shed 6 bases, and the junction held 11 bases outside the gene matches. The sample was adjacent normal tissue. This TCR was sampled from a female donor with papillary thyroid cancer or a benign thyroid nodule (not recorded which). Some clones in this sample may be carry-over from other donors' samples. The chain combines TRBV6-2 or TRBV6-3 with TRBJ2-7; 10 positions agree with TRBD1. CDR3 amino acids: CASSRQGAKSAEQYF. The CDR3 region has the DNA TGTGCCAGCAGCCGACAGGGGGCGAAATCTGCCGAGCAGTACTTC.